This entry lists 3 T cell receptor beta chains sequenced from one sample in a study of blood T cell repertoires in COVID-19. The table came from immunoSEQ multiplex PCR; TCRdb's copy has only in-frame clones and leaves some out. The sample shows 90,000 to 150,000 clones, 81% of them seen only once. Material: peripheral blood. Receptors originate from a human donor in a cohort sampled during active COVID-19.

A word on this clone: The sample carries other DNA sequences with the same CDR3. This CDR3 reads CASSQGTGGGYEQYF. DNA for the CDR3: TGCGCCAGCAGCCAAGGGACAGGGGGAGGCTACGAGCAGTACTTC. The chain has TRBV4-3 and TRBJ2-7; TRBD1 agrees at 10 bases. The V gene's germline CDR1 is LGHNA and CDR2 YSLEER. The CDR3 is 15 residues long. The ends lost 1 base at V and 3 bases at J; junction bases unmatched: 3.

The chain carries TRBV5-4 and TRBJ1-1, with 10 bases that match TRBD1. V was clipped by 0 bases and J by 3 bases; unmatched bases: 2. Germline V gives CDR1 SGHNT, CDR2 YYREEE (reference sequence). The CDR3 has 15 amino acids. CDR3 sequence reads: CASSLAGTGDTEAFF. The CDR3 region has the DNA TGTGCCAGCAGCTTGGCCGGGACAGGGGACACTGAAGCTTTCTTT.

The rearrangement joins TRBV19 to TRBJ1-6; D is perhaps TRBD1 (6 bases). The CDR3 extends over 14 amino acids. The germline V and J ends were trimmed by 7 bases and 5 bases, with 12 bases remaining between them. Germline lookup yields CDR1 LNHDA and CDR2 SQIVND (reference sequence). The CDR3: CASTPGQHNSPLHF. CDR3 DNA sequence: TGTGCCAGTACTCCGGGACAACATAATTCACCCCTCCACTTT. Using reference TRBV19 and TRBJ1-6 for the parts outside the CDR3, the full variable domain is DGGITQSPKYLFRKEGQNVTLSCEQNLNHDAMYWYRQDPGQGLRLIYYSQIVNDFQKGDIAEGYSVSREKKESFPLTVTSAQKNPTAFYLCASTPGQHNSPLHFGNGTRLTVT.